The text below deals with one T cell receptor beta chain. Genes and germline are mouse. The read ends 1 residue before the CDR3 terminus; that terminus is restored from the germline J gene. TCRdb's copy holds only in-frame clones and misses some; the assay was immunoSEQ multiplex PCR. The sample records 17,000 or so clones, about three quarters being singletons. The data derive from a study of tissue T cells after allogeneic stem cell transplantation. The CDR3 extends over 15 amino acids. Germline V CDR1 and CDR2: MNHDT, YYDKIL. V lost 1 base and J 0 bases, leaving 9 bases between the germline ends. The chain links TRBV17 to TRBJ1-1; TRBD1 might be the D (6 bases). The receptor's source is a female BALB/c mouse in good health. The strain's MHC: H2-d. Material: spleen. Partial CDR3 DNA: TGTGCTAGCAGTAGAGCTCAGGGGTCAAACACAGAAGTCTTC. Translated: CASSRAQGSNTEVF. The whole CDR3 sequence reads CASSRAQGSNTEVFF.